The rows below give T cell receptor beta chains drawn from one sample of a study of cytomegalovirus exposure and HLA in healthy donors. Method: immunoSEQ multiplex PCR; TCRdb's copy keeps in-frame clones and lacks some. Its table records fewer than 85,000 clones. The sequencing input was PBMCs. Receptor source: a middle-aged woman in good health and CMV-seropositive. CDR3s include the opening cysteine and the closing phenylalanine or tryptophan. The D gene is left open where the match is weak.

TRBJ2-7	TRBV6-5	TRBD1	TGTGCCAGCAGCTTGGACAGGCACGAGCAGCACTTC	CASSLDRHEQHF
TRBJ2-3	TRBV25-1	TRBD2	TGTGCCAGCAGTGAACTAGCGGCCACAGATACGCAGTATTTT	CASSELAATDTQYF
TRBJ1-1	TRBV19	TRBD1	TGTGCCAGTAGTTCAGGGACAGGGTCTATGAACACTGAAGCTTTCTTT	CASSSGTGSMNTEAFF
TRBJ2-1	TRBV5-6	-	TGTGCCAGCAGCTTGGGGCGGGAGCAGTTCTTC	CASSLGREQFF
TRBJ1-5	TRBV2	TRBD1	TGTGCCAGCAGTCAAAATTGGGACAGAGAATCGCCCCAGCATTTT	CASSQNWDRESPQHF
TRBJ2-7	TRBV6-1	-	TGTGCCAGCAGTGAAGAGGGCGGGGGCCCCCACGAGCAGTACTTC	CASSEEGGGPHEQYF
TRBJ2-5	TRBV7-7	-	TGTGCCAGCAGCGGGGGCCCAGGGATTGGGGAGACCCAGTACTTC	CASSGGPGIGETQYF
TRBJ1-2	TRBV6-1	TRBD1	TGTGCCAGCAGTGCCCCGGACAGGGGCTATGGCTACACCTTC	CASSAPDRGYGYTF
TRBJ2-2	TRBV18	-	TGTGCCAGCTCACCCCCGGGTAACACCGGGGAGCTGTTTTTT	CASSPPGNTGELFF
TRBJ2-7	TRBV28	-	TGTGCCAGCAGGGAGGGGGGGGACGGTGAGCAGTACTTC	CASREGGDGEQYF
TRBJ1-4	TRBV14	-	TGTGCCAGCAGCCTCGGGCAGGGTGTGGAAAAACTGTTTTTT	CASSLGQGVEKLFF
TRBJ2-1	TRBV7-3	-	TGTGCCAGCAGCTCAAACTACCGCAATGAGCAGTTCTTC	CASSSNYRNEQFF